A selection of T cell receptor beta chains follows, all from one sample in a study of cytomegalovirus exposure and HLA in healthy donors. The data were produced by immunoSEQ multiplex PCR, yet TCRdb's version contains in-frame clones alone and is incomplete. The sample holds 35,000 to 45,000 clones. The sample consisted of PBMCs. All receptors come from a male donor in good health and CMV-seronegative. Both conserved end residues are part of each CDR3. The D gene is left open where the match is weak.

v_call	d_call	j_call	cdr3_nt	cdr3_aa
TRBV23-1	.	TRBJ2-3	TGCGCCAGCAGTCAATCCGGAGATACGCAGTATTTT	CASSQSGDTQYF
TRBV11-2	TRBD2	TRBJ2-1	TGTGCCAGCAGCCCGCGGACTAGCGGGGGTTCCTACAATGAGCAGTTCTTC	CASSPRTSGGSYNEQFF
TRBV12-5	TRBD1	TRBJ1-1	TGTGCTAGTGGCTTCGGACAGGATAAAGAAGCTTTCTTT	CASGFGQDKEAFF
TRBV9	.	TRBJ1-1	TGTGCCAGCAGCGGACGACAGTCAAACACTGAAGCTTTCTTT	CASSGRQSNTEAFF
TRBV7-9	.	TRBJ2-6	TGTGCCAGCAGCTTGACTGGGGCGGCCGGCGGGAAAGGCCTGACTTTC	CASSLTGAAGGKGLTF
TRBV12-5	.	TRBJ1-5	TGTGCTAGTGGTTCTTTCAATCAGCCCCAGCATTTT	CASGSFNQPQHF
TRBV7-2	.	TRBJ2-7	TGTGCCAGCAGCTCCTTACACAGCTCCTACGAGCAGTACTTC	CASSSLHSSYEQYF
TRBV13	TRBD1	TRBJ2-7	TGTGCCAGCAGCTCGAGGACAGGGGGCTACGAGCAGTACTTC	CASSSRTGGYEQYF
TRBV9	.	TRBJ2-3	TGTGCCAGCAGCGCCGACAGGACAGATACGCAGTATTTT	CASSADRTDTQYF
TRBV19	TRBD2	TRBJ2-2	TGTGCCAGTAGTGAAAACGGGGGGGTGTCCGGGGAGCTGTTTTTT	CASSENGGVSGELFF
TRBV11-2	TRBD1	TRBJ1-2	TGTGCCAGCAGCCTCCTCCAGGGGGGTAATGGCTACACCTTC	CASSLLQGGNGYTF
TRBV7-3	.	TRBJ1-6	TGTGCCAGCAGCTTGGGGGCAGTCCTTTATAATTCACCCCTCCACTTT	CASSLGAVLYNSPLHF
TRBV4-1	TRBD1	TRBJ1-4	TGCGCCAGCAGCCAAGACGGGACAGGGTCTGAAAAACTGTTTTTT	CASSQDGTGSEKLFF
TRBV9	.	TRBJ1-1	TGTGCCAGCAGCCCTCGTCGGGGTGCCGCGGGTACTGAAGCTTTCTTT	CASSPRRGAAGTEAFF
TRBV2	TRBD2	TRBJ2-5	TGTGCCAGCTCCCCTAGCGGGGGGGAGTACCAAGAGACCCAGTACTTC	CASSPSGGEYQETQYF
TRBV5-1	.	TRBJ1-5	TGCGCCAGCAGCTTGTGGGGGGTCGATCAGCCCCAGCATTTT	CASSLWGVDQPQHF
TRBV30	.	TRBJ1-6	TGTGCCTGGAGGCCGGGATCGAGGTTGACACCCCTCCACTTT	CAWRPGSRLTPLHF
TRBV5-1	TRBD1	TRBJ2-2	TGCGCCAGCAGCTTGGTCGCAGGGGGCCCCGGGGAGCTGTTTTTT	CASSLVAGGPGELFF
TRBV7-9	.	TRBJ2-5	TGTGCCAGCAGCTTCCGCCGTGAGGGGGTGACCCAGTACTTC	CASSFRREGVTQYF
TRBV5-6	TRBD1	TRBJ1-2	TGTGCCAGCAGCTTGGCCGAGGGGGCCCCCACCTTC	CASSLAEGAPTF
TRBV7-2	TRBD1	TRBJ1-2	TGTGCCAGCAGCCCTGACAGGGTCAATGGCTACACCTTC	CASSPDRVNGYTF
TRBV30	.	TRBJ1-2	TGTGCCTGGAGTGTGTCGGGGGTCCATGGCTACACCTTC	CAWSVSGVHGYTF
TRBV7-9	.	TRBJ1-1	TGTGCCAGCACCAGGCAGGAAACCATGAACACTGAAGCTTTCTTT	CASTRQETMNTEAFF
TRBV9	.	TRBJ1-6	TGTGCCAGCAGGGGATCCGGCGGGGTTTCACCCCTCCACTTT	CASRGSGGVSPLHF
TRBV6-5	.	TRBJ1-5	TGTGCCAGCACCGACATGCCAGGGCAGCCCCAGCATTTT	CASTDMPGQPQHF
TRBV4-1	TRBD1	TRBJ2-4	TGCGCCAGCAGCCAAGAAAGGGGGCTAGCCAAAAACATTCAGTACTTC	CASSQERGLAKNIQYF
TRBV6-5	TRBD1	TRBJ2-3	TGTGCCAGCAGTTTTGACAGGGGGCGCGGCACAGATACGCAGTATTTT	CASSFDRGRGTDTQYF
TRBV27	.	TRBJ1-4	TGTGCCAGCAGTAACCTCGGCGCGGGGCTGTTTTTT	CASSNLGAGLFF
TRBV7-8	.	TRBJ1-5	TGTGCCAGCATGGACAGCGGCCAGCCCCAGCATTTT	CASMDSGQPQHF
TRBV5-4	.	TRBJ1-2	TGTGCCAGCAGCCTGGCGGGGGTTATAGATGGCTACACCTTC	CASSLAGVIDGYTF
TRBV6-4	.	TRBJ1-4	TGTGCCAGCAGCCAAGGGGGTGGTGAAAAACTGTTTTTT	CASSQGGGEKLFF
TRBV18	TRBD1	TRBJ1-4	TGTGCCAGCTCACCAGGACAGGCAAATGAAAAACTGTTTTTT	CASSPGQANEKLFF
TRBV27	.	TRBJ2-7	TGTGCCAGCAGTGCCTCCTTACTCTACGAGCAGTACTTC	CASSASLLYEQYF
TRBV15	.	TRBJ2-7	TGTGCCACCAGCAGAGACAGGGGACGAAGCGAGCAGTACTTC	CATSRDRGRSEQYF
TRBV6-1	.	TRBJ1-2	TGTGCCAGCAGTGAGGGCAGGGGATATGGCTACACCTTC	CASSEGRGYGYTF
TRBV29-1	TRBD1	TRBJ1-2	TGCAGCGTTCTAGATACGGGGACAGAACTTAACTATGGCTACACCTTC	CSVLDTGTELNYGYTF
TRBV19	TRBD2	TRBJ2-1	TGTGCCAGTAGTATGGGGACTAGCGGGGGGGCTATGCACAATGAGCAGTTCTTC	CASSMGTSGGAMHNEQFF
TRBV5-1	.	TRBJ2-7	TGCGCCAGCAGGCGGGCAGGCTCAGTTTACGAGCAGTACTTC	CASRRAGSVYEQYF
TRBV4-1	.	TRBJ1-6	TGCGCCAGCAGCCCCCGGTGGGGCCCGAATTCACCCCTCCACTTT	CASSPRWGPNSPLHF
TRBV29-1	.	TRBJ1-1	TGCAGCCCTGGGCGGGGGCGCGGAGCTTTCTTT	CSPGRGRGAFF
TRBV19	.	TRBJ2-6	TGTGCCAGTAGTATAGATACCGGGAATGCCAACGTCCTGACTTTC	CASSIDTGNANVLTF
TRBV10-3	.	TRBJ1-6	TGTGCCATCAGCCCGACAGGACTCATGGGGAATTCACCCCTCCACTTT	CAISPTGLMGNSPLHF
TRBV13	TRBD1	TRBJ2-4	TGTGCCAGCAAACCTTGGGACAGGGTAAGAGGGGACAAAAACATTCAGTACTTC	CASKPWDRVRGDKNIQYF
TRBV30	.	TRBJ1-5	TGTGCCTGGAGCGTACAGGATCATCAGCCCCAGCATTTT	CAWSVQDHQPQHF
TRBV7-9	TRBD1	TRBJ1-3	TGTGCCAGCAGCCGCCAATCCGGGACAGGGTATGGAAACACCATATATTTT	CASSRQSGTGYGNTIYF
TRBV19	.	TRBJ2-7	TGTGCCAGTAGTATCCAGTTTTCCAGCTACGAGCAGTACTTC	CASSIQFSSYEQYF
TRBV6-1	TRBD2	TRBJ2-7	TGTGCCAGCACGGGGGGGTACGAGCAGTACTTC	CASTGGYEQYF
TRBV7-2	TRBD1	TRBJ1-1	TGTGCCAGCAGCTTCTTACAGGGGGCCACTGAAGCTTTCTTT	CASSFLQGATEAFF
TRBV6-1	.	TRBJ2-5	TGTGCCAGCGGTCGGGGAACAGGGCCCCAAGAGACCCAGTACTTC	CASGRGTGPQETQYF
TRBV7-9	TRBD2	TRBJ2-1	TGTGCCAGCAGCTTAGGAGGGGCGGGGGGTTTCAATGAGCAGTTCTTC	CASSLGGAGGFNEQFF
TRBV6-5	TRBD2	TRBJ2-7	TGTGCCAGCAGATATAGCGGGGTCGGCTCCTACGAGCAGTACTTC	CASRYSGVGSYEQYF